This T cell receptor (beta chain) is drawn from a study of technical replicates of blood from several donors. CDR3 length: 16 residues. V was pared by 0 bases and J by 9 bases, with 14 bases of the junction left unmatched. Germline V lookup: CDR1 MNHNY, CDR2 SVGAGI (reference sequence). Method: immunoSEQ multiplex PCR; TCRdb's copy keeps in-frame clones and lacks some. This sample has roughly 57,000 clones, with about 95% found just once. The V gene is TRBV6-6, the J gene TRBJ2-7; TRBD1 agrees at 7 bases. This receptor was identified in a human donor in good health. Some clones in this sample may be carry-over from other donors' samples. Specimen: PBMCs. The DNA of the CDR3 is TGTGCCAGCAGTTACTCGATCTGGGACAGTGCTTCCGTGCAGTACTTC. This encodes CASSYSIWDSASVQYF.